The 32 T cell receptor beta chains given below trace back to one sample, sequenced in a study of identical twins. TCRdb reprocessed the 5' RACE reads with MiXCR, giving one entry per CDR3 protein. The sample records 250,000 or so distinct CDR3 sequences, roughly 13% being singletons. These data also featured in a second study, about yellow fever vaccine responses in identical twins.

The sequenced sample consisted of memory (CD45RO+) T cells sorted from blood. Receptors originate from a woman aged 18-29 years in good health.

This clonotype was counted many times. This chain uses TRBV2 with TRBJ1-2; D is perhaps TRBD1 (5 bases). The CDR3 has 15 amino acids. Trimming took 0 bases from V and 2 from J, leaving 10 bases between them. Per germline, CDR1 SNHLY and CDR2 FYNNEI. The CDR3 nucleotides read TGTGCCAGCAGTGAAGCGACAGTGCTGAACTATGGCTACACCTTC. It codes for CASSEATVLNYGYTF.

This clonotype was counted a few times. The V gene is TRBV6-1, the J gene TRBJ2-1, with TRBD2 matching over 10 bases. The germline V gene has CDR1 MNHNS and CDR2 SASEGT. V shed 9 bases, J shed 8 bases, and the junction held 13 bases outside the gene matches. This CDR3 region has 15 residues. The CDR3 nucleotides are TGTGCCAGTCATCCCCTGGCTAGCGGGAGCCATGAGCAGTTCTTC. Its translation: CASHPLASGSHEQFF.

This clonotype has at least ten counts. The chain employs TRBV10-3 and TRBJ2-7, with D unclear. The germline V and J ends were trimmed by 6 bases and 0 bases, with 9 bases remaining between them. The V gene's germline CDR1 is ENHRY and CDR2 SYGVKD. This CDR3 has 13 amino acids. The CDR3 spells CAIRETDSYEQYF. The CDR3 coding sequence is TGTGCCATCAGAGAGACGGACTCCTACGAGCAGTACTTC.

This clonotype was seen a few times. This chain uses TRBV12-3 or TRBV12-4 with TRBJ2-3; D gene ambiguous. The CDR3 contains 13 residues. V was trimmed by 4 bases and J by 6 bases, leaving 11 bases between them. Here the CDR3 reads CASSSPAGDTQYF. Here the CDR3 DNA reads TGTGCCAGCAGTTCCCCGGCAGGTGATACGCAGTATTTT.

This clonotype showed up many times. V usage is TRBV27 and J usage is TRBJ1-2, with no clear D. Germline assignment: CDR1 MNHEY and CDR2 SMNVEV (reference sequence). There are 14 residues in the CDR3. Trimming stripped 5 bases from V and 0 bases from J, with 10 bases between. The CDR3 here is CASSNSQSNYGYTF. CDR3 in DNA: TGTGCCAGCAGTAACTCTCAGTCTAACTATGGCTACACCTTC.

At least ten counts were recorded for this clonotype. The V call is TRBV6-2 or TRBV6-3, the J call TRBJ2-4; D ambiguous. The germline CDR1 and CDR2 sequences are MNHEY and SVGEGT. This CDR3 is built from 16 residues. Trimming pared 4 bases from V and 0 bases from J, leaving 13 bases between. CDR3 residues: CASSSFLSTAKNIQYF. Written as DNA, the CDR3 is TGTGCCAGCAGTTCCTTCCTTTCGACAGCCAAAAACATTCAGTACTTC.

The genes are TRBV12-3 or TRBV12-4 and TRBJ1-3; D not resolved. V was clipped by 3 bases and J by 7 bases, with 7 bases between them. The CDR3 is 12 amino acids. The CDR3 here is CASSFDRNTIYF. Here the CDR3 DNA reads TGTGCCAGCAGTTTTGATAGGAACACCATATATTTT.

Comment on this clonotype: One junction end does not reproduce the germline sequence, and a read error may be involved. The chain joins TRBV20-1 to TRBJ2-1; 14 positions agree with TRBD2. Germline CDR1 reads DFQATT; CDR2 reads SNEGSKA (reference sequence). The CDR3 loop spans 16 amino acids. CDR3 in amino acids: CCANPGTSGSYNEQFF. As DNA, the CDR3 is TGCTGTGCTAATCCCGGGACTAGCGGGAGTTACAATGAGCAGTTCTTC.

The chain uses TRBV12-3 or TRBV12-4 and TRBJ2-3, with unresolved D. The length of the CDR3 is 13 residues. V was pared by 6 bases and J by 3 bases, with 10 bases between. DNA of the CDR3: TGTGCCAGCAGAGTGAGGTTGACAGATACGCAGTATTTT. Encoded protein: CASRVRLTDTQYF.

This clonotype was recorded a few times. This sequence joins TRBV11-2 and TRBJ2-5, with D possibly being TRBD1 (5 bases). This CDR3 comprises 15 residues. The germline V gene encodes CDR1 SGHAT and CDR2 FQNNGV. The V and J ends lost 1 base and 6 bases respectively, with 15 bases between them. The CDR3 loop is CASSLVRSVGQTQYF. CDR3 bases: TGTGCCAGCAGCTTAGTTAGAAGCGTGGGGCAGACCCAGTACTTC.

This clonotype came up a few times. The chain employs TRBV7-2 and TRBJ2-1, with 8 bases aligning to TRBD2. The CDR3 consists of 15 residues. Looked up from germline, CDR1 is SGHTA and CDR2 is FQGNSA. The V and J ends lost 2 bases and 10 bases, in that order; junction bases with no gene match: 10. The DNA of the CDR3 is TGTGCCAGCAGCTTAACGGGGGGGCCTCAGTGGGAGCAGTTCTTC. Residues: CASSLTGGPQWEQFF.

Many counts were recorded for this clonotype. V is TRBV29-1 and J is TRBJ2-3; the D gene could be TRBD1 or TRBD2 (5 bases each). Trimming shortened V by 1 base and J by 3 bases, and 5 bases separated the two germline ends. The CDR3 is 12 amino acids. Looked up from germline, CDR1 is SQVTM and CDR2 is ANQGSEA. Written as DNA, the CDR3 is TGCAGCGTTGAAGGGGGGACAGATACGCAGTATTTT. This encodes CSVEGGTDTQYF.

In DNA form, the CDR3 reads TGTGCCAGCAGGCCACGCAGGGGTTCCTACGAGCAGTACTTC. Translation: CASRPRRGSYEQYF. The rearrangement joins TRBV5-5 to TRBJ2-7; a possible D gene is TRBD1 (6 bases). The CDR3 length is 14 residues. Trimming took 5 bases from V and 1 from J, leaving 13 bases between them. Germline loops: CDR1 SGHKS, CDR2 YYEKEE (reference sequence).

This clonotype was seen repeatedly, ten times or more. The chain links TRBV24-1 to TRBJ1-4; 7 bases map to TRBD1. Trimming removed 7 bases from V and 4 bases from J; junction bases left unmatched: 2. Germline-derived CDR1 and CDR2 are KGHDR and SFDVKD. The CDR3 extends over 13 amino acids. CDR3 in amino acids: CATSAGGNEKLFF. CDR3 bases: TGTGCCACCAGCGCAGGGGGTAATGAAAAACTGTTTTTT.

The sample holds many counts of this clonotype. The chain is built from TRBV20-1 and TRBJ2-3; D tentatively reads TRBD1 or TRBD2 (5 bases each). The ends were cut back, 3 bases at V and 0 bases at J, with 13 bases in the middle. The CDR3 consists of 15 residues. Germline assignment: CDR1 DFQATT and CDR2 SNEGSKA (reference sequence). The CDR3 spells CSARDVWGSTDTQYF. The CDR3, as DNA: TGCAGTGCTAGGGACGTATGGGGGAGCACAGATACGCAGTATTTT.

Only a few counts were recorded for this clonotype. V usage is TRBV27 and J usage is TRBJ2-1; 10 nucleotides agree with TRBD2. The germline gives CDR1 MNHEY, CDR2 SMNVEV (reference sequence). The J segment lost 4 bases and the V segment lost 3 bases, leaving 3 bases of the junction unmatched. This CDR3 contains 15 residues. The CDR3: CASSFRTSGYNEQFF. DNA of the CDR3: TGTGCCAGCAGTTTTAGGACTAGCGGTTACAATGAGCAGTTCTTC.

The J gene is TRBJ2-7, the V gene TRBV20-1; D is uncertain. CDR3 length equals 13 residues. Germline V gene sequence: CDR1 DFQATT, CDR2 SNEGSKA (reference sequence). V lost 6 bases, J lost 0 bases, and 12 bases lay in between. The CDR3 is CSALGRSSYEQYF. DNA for the CDR3: TGCAGTGCCCTCGGACGGAGCTCCTACGAGCAGTACTTC.

The chain has TRBV10-3 and TRBJ2-3, with 7 nucleotides matching TRBD1. CDR1 is ENHRY, CDR2 SYGVKD, per germline. The ends lost 2 bases at V and 7 bases at J; junction bases unmatched: 18. The CDR3 extends over 18 amino acids. The CDR3 sequence is CAISEPQPGTERRNTQYF. As DNA, the CDR3 is TGTGCCATCAGTGAGCCGCAGCCCGGGACAGAGAGAAGGAATACGCAGTATTTT.

The chain combines TRBV4-3 with TRBJ2-1, with TRBD2 identical over 7 bases. The germline CDR1 and CDR2 sequences are LGHNA and YSLEER. With 3 bases clipped from V and 9 bases from J, the junction kept 5 bases outside the gene matches. CDR3 length: 13 amino acids. As DNA, the CDR3 is TGCGCCAGCAGCCAGGGGGGGGTTAGTGAGCAGTTCTTC. Encoded protein: CASSQGGVSEQFF.

V and J are TRBV28 and TRBJ2-3; D gene uncertain. Trimming pared 3 bases from V and 3 bases from J, leaving 7 bases between. This CDR3 spans 13 amino acids. CDR1 is MDHEN, CDR2 SYDVKM, per germline. CDR3 DNA sequence: TGTGCCAGCAGTTTCTTAGCTACAGATACGCAGTATTTT. As protein: CASSFLATDTQYF.

This chain links TRBV3-1 with TRBJ1-6, with TRBD1 as a possible D gene (5 bases). CDR1 is LGHDT, CDR2 YNNKEL, per germline (reference sequence). V was clipped by 4 bases and J by 5 bases, with 12 bases between them. This CDR3 spans 15 amino acids. For the CDR3, the DNA is TGTGCCAGCAGCCCGGGGGGGACCAATAATTCACCCCTCCACTTT. It codes for CASSPGGTNNSPLHF.

This clonotype was counted between two and nine times. The V call is TRBV10-3, the J call TRBJ2-1, with TRBD2 matching over 13 bases. This CDR3 contains 14 residues. J gave up 9 bases and V 6 bases, and 5 bases lay outside the gene matches. Germline V gene sequence: CDR1 ENHRY, CDR2 SYGVKD. In DNA, the CDR3 is TGTGCCATCAGCCCCGGGACTAGCGGGACTGAGCAGTTCTTC. Protein: CAISPGTSGTEQFF.

This clonotype was detected ten times or more. The chain couples TRBV18 to TRBJ2-5; the D is unclear. Trimming removed 8 bases at V and 5 bases at J, with 9 bases between. This CDR3 comprises 11 residues. Germline values: CDR1 KGHSH, CDR2 LQKENI. CDR3 coding DNA: TGTGCCAGCAGTCCTGGGGAGACCCAGTACTTC. Its protein product is CASSPGETQYF. The full variable domain, completed using reference TRBV18 and TRBJ2-5, is NAGVMQNPRHLVRRRGQEARLRCSPMKGHSHVYWYRQLPEEGLKFMVYLQKENIIDESGMPKERFSAEFPKEGPSILRIQQVVRGDSAAYFCASSPGETQYFGPGTRLLVL.

The chain couples TRBV18 to TRBJ2-7; D uncertain. This CDR3 has 13 residues. Germline V gene sequence: CDR1 KGHSH, CDR2 LQKENI. The V end was cut by 2 bases, the J end by 0 bases, with 5 bases between. The CDR3 reads CASSPWASYEQYF. The DNA of the CDR3 is TGTGCCAGCTCACCATGGGCCTCCTACGAGCAGTACTTC.

The table lists this clonotype with many counts. One end of the junction fails to match germline, which may point to a read error. The rearrangement joins TRBV5-5 to TRBJ2-7, with D possibly called TRBD1 or TRBD2 (6 bases each). The germline V gene encodes CDR1 SGHKS and CDR2 YYEKEE (reference sequence). This CDR3 contains 13 residues. The CDR3 loop is CASSSLSAGQWHF. For the CDR3, the DNA is TGTGCCAGCAGCTCCTTGTCGGCGGGACAATGGCACTTC.

This clonotype was seen a few times. The chain employs TRBV20-1 and TRBJ1-2; D not certain. In germline, CDR1 is DFQATT, CDR2 SNEGSKA (reference sequence). V was trimmed by 4 bases and J by 0 bases, leaving 3 bases between them. The CDR3 spans 11 residues. The CDR3 sequence: CSAISNYGYTF. DNA for the CDR3: TGCAGTGCTATCTCTAACTATGGCTACACCTTC.

The sample holds a few counts of this clonotype. The chain uses TRBV6-1 and TRBJ2-3, with TRBD2 matching 13 bases. Trimming at V came to 5 bases and at J to 14 bases, leaving 10 bases not matched to a gene. The germline gives CDR1 MNHNS, CDR2 SASEGT. The CDR3 extends over 14 amino acids. DNA of the CDR3: TGTGCCAGCAGTACCGGGACTAGCGGGATCCAGGCGTATTTT. It codes for CASSTGTSGIQAYF.

The V call is TRBV12-3 or TRBV12-4, the J call TRBJ1-4, with D hard to call. The CDR3 extends over 14 amino acids. With 1 base removed from V and 5 bases from J, the gap between germline ends came to 8 bases. CDR3 sequence (DNA): TGTGCCAGCAGTTTAGGAGGTCTAAATGAAAAACTGTTTTTT. This translates into CASSLGGLNEKLFF.

This sequence joins TRBV7-3 and TRBJ2-4; perhaps D is TRBD1 or TRBD2 (5 bases each). The V end was cut by 6 bases, the J end by 4 bases, with 16 bases between. The germline gives CDR1 SGHTA, CDR2 FQGTGA. The CDR3 is 15 amino acids. The CDR3 bases are TGTGCCAGCAGTTCCGGCACGGGGCCAAAAAACATTCAGTACTTC. It codes for CASSSGTGPKNIQYF.

The chain uses TRBV30 and TRBJ2-7; D is uncertain. From germline, CDR1 is GTSNPN and CDR2 SVGIG (reference sequence). The CDR3 totals 13 residues. Trimming pared 0 bases from V and 4 bases from J, leaving 10 bases between. CDR3 coding DNA: TGTGCCTGGAGTGTAAGGTACCTTTACGAGCAGTACTTC. Translated: CAWSVRYLYEQYF.

This clonotype was detected only a few times. V and J are TRBV5-1 and TRBJ2-5, with D tentatively TRBD1 (6 bases). Between the trimmed V and J ends, which lost 2 bases and 9 bases, there was a span of 14 bases. The germline V gene has CDR1 SGHRS and CDR2 YFSETQ. CDR3 length equals 13 residues. CDR3 loop: CASSFKSGQSQYF. The CDR3 DNA follows: TGCGCCAGCAGCTTCAAAAGTGGACAGTCCCAGTACTTC.

This chain connects TRBV27 to TRBJ2-4; no clear D gene. The CDR3 totals 16 residues. Germline V lookup: CDR1 MNHEY, CDR2 SMNVEV (reference sequence). V was cut by 5 bases and J by 0 bases, with 14 bases left in between. CDR3 in amino acids: CASSVTVEGAKNIQYF. CDR3 DNA sequence: TGTGCCAGCAGTGTAACCGTGGAAGGAGCCAAAAACATTCAGTACTTC.